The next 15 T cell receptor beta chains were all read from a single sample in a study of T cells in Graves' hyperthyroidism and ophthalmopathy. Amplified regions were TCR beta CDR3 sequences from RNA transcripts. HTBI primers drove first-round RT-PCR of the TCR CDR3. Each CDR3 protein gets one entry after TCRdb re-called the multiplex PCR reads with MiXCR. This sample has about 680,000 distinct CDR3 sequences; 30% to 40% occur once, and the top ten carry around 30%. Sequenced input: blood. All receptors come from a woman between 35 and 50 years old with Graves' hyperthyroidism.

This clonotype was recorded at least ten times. The CDR3 sequence is CASTRPGNANTGELFF. The CDR3 nucleotides are TGTGCCAGCACCAGGCCGGGGAACGCGAACACCGGGGAGCTGTTTTTT. V usage is TRBV7-9 and J usage is TRBJ2-2, with D perhaps matching TRBD2 (5 bases). Trimming pared 7 bases from V and 0 bases from J, leaving 15 bases between. This CDR3 has 16 amino acids. Germline lookup yields CDR1 SEHNR and CDR2 FQNEAQ (reference sequence). Using reference TRBV7-9 and TRBJ2-2 for the parts outside the CDR3, the full variable domain is DTGVSQNPRHKITKRGQNVTFRCDPISEHNRLYWYRQTLGQGPEFLTYFQNEAQLEKSRLLSDRFSAERPKGSFSTLEIQRTEQGDSAMYLCASTRPGNANTGELFFGEGSRLTVL.

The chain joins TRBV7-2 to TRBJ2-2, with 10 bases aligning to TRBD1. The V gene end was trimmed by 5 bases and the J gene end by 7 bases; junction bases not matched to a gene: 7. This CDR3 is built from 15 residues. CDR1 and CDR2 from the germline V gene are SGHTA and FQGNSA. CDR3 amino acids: CASSRRQGAGGELFF. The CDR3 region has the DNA TGTGCCAGCAGCAGGCGACAGGGGGCGGGCGGGGAGCTGTTTTTT.

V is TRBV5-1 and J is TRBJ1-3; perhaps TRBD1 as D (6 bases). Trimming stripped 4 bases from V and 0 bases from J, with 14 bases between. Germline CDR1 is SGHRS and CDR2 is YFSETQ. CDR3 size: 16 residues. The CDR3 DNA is TGCGCCAGCAGCCGAGAACCACAGGGCTCTGGAAACACCATATATTTT. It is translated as CASSREPQGSGNTIYF.

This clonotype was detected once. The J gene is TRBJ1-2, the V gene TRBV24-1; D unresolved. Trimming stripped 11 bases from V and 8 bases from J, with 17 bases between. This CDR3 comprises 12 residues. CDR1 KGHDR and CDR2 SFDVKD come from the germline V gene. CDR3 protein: CASSRRAAGYTF. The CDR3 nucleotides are TGTGCCAGCAGCCGACGGGCAGCAGGCTACACCTTC.

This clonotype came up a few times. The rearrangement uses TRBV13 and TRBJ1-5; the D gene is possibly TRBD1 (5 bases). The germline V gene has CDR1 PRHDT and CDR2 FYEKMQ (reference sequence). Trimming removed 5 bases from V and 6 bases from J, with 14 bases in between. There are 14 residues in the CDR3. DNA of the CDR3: TGTGCCAGCAGCCAAGCCCAGGGAACTCAGCCCCAGCATTTT. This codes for CASSQAQGTQPQHF.

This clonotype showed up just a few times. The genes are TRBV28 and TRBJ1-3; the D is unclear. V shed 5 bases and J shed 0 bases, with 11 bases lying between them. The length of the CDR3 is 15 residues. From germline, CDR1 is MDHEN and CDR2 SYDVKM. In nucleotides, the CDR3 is TGTGCCAGCAGTCTTGCATCGGTCTCTGGAAACACCATATATTTT. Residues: CASSLASVSGNTIYF.

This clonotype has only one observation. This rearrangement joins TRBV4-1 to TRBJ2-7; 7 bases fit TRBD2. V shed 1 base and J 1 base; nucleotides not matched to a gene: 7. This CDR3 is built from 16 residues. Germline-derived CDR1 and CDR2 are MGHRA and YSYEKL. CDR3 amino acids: CASSQVGPGGSYEQYF. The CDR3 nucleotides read TGCGCCAGCAGCCAAGTCGGTCCGGGAGGTTCCTACGAGCAGTACTTC.

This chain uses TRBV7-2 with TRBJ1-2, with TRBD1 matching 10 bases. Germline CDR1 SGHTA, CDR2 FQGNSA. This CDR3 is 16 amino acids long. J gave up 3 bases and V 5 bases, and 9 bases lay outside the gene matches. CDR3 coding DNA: TGTGCCAGCAGCCCAGGACAGGGGGGGTCTGACTATGGCTACACCTTC. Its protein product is CASSPGQGGSDYGYTF.

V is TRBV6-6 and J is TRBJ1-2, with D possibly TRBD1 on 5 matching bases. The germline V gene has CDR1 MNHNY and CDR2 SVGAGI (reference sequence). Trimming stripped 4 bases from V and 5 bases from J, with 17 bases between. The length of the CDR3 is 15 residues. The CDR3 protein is CASSSPGYAAYGYTF. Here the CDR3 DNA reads TGTGCCAGCAGTTCTCCAGGGTATGCTGCGTATGGCTACACCTTC.

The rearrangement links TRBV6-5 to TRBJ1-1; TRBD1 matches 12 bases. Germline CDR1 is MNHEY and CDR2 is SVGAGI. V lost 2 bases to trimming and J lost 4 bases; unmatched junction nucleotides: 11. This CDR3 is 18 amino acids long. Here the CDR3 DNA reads TGTGCCAGCAGTTACCTCGTCGGGACAGGGGGCCGGGGCACTGAAGCTTTCTTT. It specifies CASSYLVGTGGRGTEAFF.

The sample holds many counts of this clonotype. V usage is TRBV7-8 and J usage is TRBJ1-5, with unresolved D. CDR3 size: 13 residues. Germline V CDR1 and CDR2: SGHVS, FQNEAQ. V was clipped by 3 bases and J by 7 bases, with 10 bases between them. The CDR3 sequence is CASSFFSGQPQHF. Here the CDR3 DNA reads TGTGCCAGCAGCTTTTTTTCGGGCCAGCCCCAGCATTTT.

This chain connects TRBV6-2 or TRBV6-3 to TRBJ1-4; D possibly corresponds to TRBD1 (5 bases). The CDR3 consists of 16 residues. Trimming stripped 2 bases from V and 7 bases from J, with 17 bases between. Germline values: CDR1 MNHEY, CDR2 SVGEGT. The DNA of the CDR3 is TGTGCCAGCAGTTACGCCCAGGTGGGGCGCGGTGAAAAACTGTTTTTT. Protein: CASSYAQVGRGEKLFF.

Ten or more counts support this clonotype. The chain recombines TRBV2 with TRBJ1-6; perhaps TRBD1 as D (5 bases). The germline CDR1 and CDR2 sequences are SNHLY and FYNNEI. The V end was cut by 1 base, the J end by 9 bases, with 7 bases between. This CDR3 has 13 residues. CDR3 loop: CASSEGGTSPLHF. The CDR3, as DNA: TGTGCCAGCAGTGAAGGGGGGACTTCACCCCTCCACTTT.

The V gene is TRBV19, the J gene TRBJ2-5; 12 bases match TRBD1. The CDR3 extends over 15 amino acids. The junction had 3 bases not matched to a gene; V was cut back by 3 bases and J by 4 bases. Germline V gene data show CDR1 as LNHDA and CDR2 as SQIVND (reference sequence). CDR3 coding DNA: TGTGCCAGTAGTATCGGGACAGGGGGCTTAGAGACCCAGTACTTC. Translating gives CASSIGTGGLETQYF.

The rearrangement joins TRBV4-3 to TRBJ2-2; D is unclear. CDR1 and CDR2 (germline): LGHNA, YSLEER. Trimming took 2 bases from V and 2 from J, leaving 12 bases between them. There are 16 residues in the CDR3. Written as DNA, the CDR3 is TGCGCCAGCAGCCAAAAGTCCCTAGTAAACACCGGGGAGCTGTTTTTT. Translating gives CASSQKSLVNTGELFF.